These 22 T cell receptor beta chains were all obtained from the same sample, sequenced in a study of blood T cell repertoires in COVID-19 (dated by TCRdb to between 2020 and 2021). The library was built by means of the immunoSEQ multiplex PCR assay. TCRdb took over this immuneACCESS table, retaining in-frame rearrangements with V and J assigned. Such tables are incomplete; in checked studies, under half of the missing clones stem from an unresolved V gene, and the remainder is unexplained. Within this sample are under 110,000 clones, with around 84% of them counted one time only. Together, the top ten hold 1.5% to 2% of the sample. Sequencing was performed on peripheral blood. The receptors were gathered from an older woman with active or convalescent COVID-19.

V is TRBV14 and J is TRBJ2-6; D remains ambiguous. V lost 5 bases and J lost 0, with 5 bases in between. CDR3 size: 14 residues. Per the germline V gene, CDR1 is SGHDN and CDR2 is FVKESK. CDR3 region: CASSSSSGANVLTF. In DNA form, the CDR3 reads TGTGCCAGCAGCTCTAGCTCTGGGGCCAACGTCCTGACTTTC.

V gene TRBV3-1 (or the pseudogene TRBV3-2) combines with J gene TRBJ1-2; no firm D call. V shed 5 bases and J shed 4 bases, with 11 bases lying between them. CDR1 and CDR2 from the germline V gene are LGHDT and YNNKEL (reference sequence). The CDR3 runs 13 residues. CDR3 nucleotides: TGTGCCAGCAGCGCGACGGGAGGCTATGGCTACACCTTC. Translating it yields CASSATGGYGYTF.

The CDR3 loop is CASIRGGLYTDTQYF. CDR3 DNA sequence: TGTGCCAGCATACGGGGGGGGCTTTACACAGATACGCAGTATTTT. The chain is built from TRBV28 and TRBJ2-3; 8 bases align to TRBD2. Trimming took 7 bases from V and 2 from J; bases not matched to a gene: 8. The CDR3 totals 15 residues. Germline CDR1 and CDR2: MDHEN and SYDVKM.

The rearrangement uses TRBV28 and TRBJ1-5; TRBD1 aligns across 7 bases. This CDR3 region has 15 residues. Germline V lookup: CDR1 MDHEN, CDR2 SYDVKM. V lost 7 bases to trimming and J lost 5 bases; unmatched junction nucleotides: 11. CDR3 sequence (DNA): TGTGCCAGCACCGACCTCGGGGACAGTGATCAGCCCCAGCATTTT. Residues: CASTDLGDSDQPQHF.

This sequence joins TRBV9 and TRBJ1-3; no clear D gene. Germline-derived CDR1 and CDR2 are SGDLS and YYNGEE. This CDR3 has 15 amino acids. V was pared by 0 bases and J by 2 bases, with 9 bases between. For the CDR3, the DNA is TGTGCCAGCAGCGTAGGTCGGGAAACTGGAAACACCATATATTTT. Encoded protein: CASSVGRETGNTIYF.

The V call is TRBV28, the J call TRBJ1-3; D is unclear. With 4 bases removed from V and 0 bases from J, the gap between germline ends came to 19 bases. This CDR3 region has 18 residues. Looked up from germline, CDR1 is MDHEN and CDR2 is SYDVKM. This CDR3 reads CASSSRFQAFSSGNTIYF. The DNA of the CDR3 is TGTGCCAGCAGTTCCCGATTTCAGGCCTTCAGCTCTGGAAACACCATATATTTT.

The chain links TRBV6-2 or TRBV6-3 to TRBJ2-7, with D possibly being TRBD2 (5 bases). V was cut by 1 base and J by 6 bases, with 13 bases left in between. This CDR3 contains 14 residues. Germline CDR1 is MNHEY and CDR2 is SVGEGT. CDR3 protein: CASSYYGFSGEQYF. CDR3 DNA sequence: TGTGCCAGCAGTTACTATGGGTTCAGCGGCGAGCAGTACTTC.

The chain employs TRBV4-2 and TRBJ2-5, with D possibly being TRBD2 (7 bases). There are 13 residues in the CDR3. V shed 4 bases and J shed 5 bases, with 11 bases lying between them. Germline assignment: CDR1 LGHNA and CDR2 YNFKEQ. The chain's CDR3 is CASSPGGRETQYF. CDR3 in DNA: TGTGCCAGCAGCCCGGGGGGCCGGGAGACCCAGTACTTC.

The chain has TRBV18 and TRBJ1-2; weak D call: TRBD1 (6 bases). V was clipped by 5 bases and J by 8 bases, with 15 bases between them. Germline CDR1 reads KGHSH; CDR2 reads LQKENI. CDR3 length: 13 residues. The CDR3: CASSLDSLRGYTF. In DNA, the CDR3 is TGTGCCAGCTCATTGGACAGCCTTAGGGGCTACACCTTC.

The rearrangement links TRBV7-2 to TRBJ2-1, with 9 bases matching TRBD1. Germline V gene data show CDR1 as SGHTA and CDR2 as FQGNSA. The CDR3 runs to 15 residues. The ends lost 6 bases at V and 7 bases at J; junction bases unmatched: 10. The CDR3 protein is CASRPPGQGTNEQFF. CDR3 nucleotides: TGTGCCAGCAGACCCCCGGGACAGGGTACGAATGAGCAGTTCTTC.

J is TRBJ2-7 and V is TRBV20-1, with TRBD2 matching over 7 bases. The CDR3 extends over 15 amino acids. The germline V gene encodes CDR1 DFQATT and CDR2 SNEGSKA (reference sequence). V dropped 3 bases and J dropped 4; count of bases not matched to a gene: 12. The CDR3 nucleotides read TGCAGTGCTAGTCCCGGGAGCGGGGACGGTTACGAGCAGTACTTC. It specifies CSASPGSGDGYEQYF.

The chain couples TRBV7-9 to TRBJ2-7; a possible D gene is TRBD2 (5 bases). Trimming took off 5 bases at V and 1 base at J, with 12 bases between the two ends. In germline, CDR1 is SEHNR, CDR2 FQNEAQ (reference sequence). The CDR3 runs to 14 residues. The DNA of the CDR3 is TGTGCCAGCAGCCCCCATGAGGGATCCTACGAGCAGTACTTC. Its protein product is CASSPHEGSYEQYF.

The chain uses TRBV7-3 and TRBJ1-1, with D uncertain. CDR1 SGHTA and CDR2 FQGTGA come from the germline V gene. Deletions cut 1 base from V and 1 base from J, with 7 bases between. There are 14 residues in the CDR3. CDR3 nucleotide sequence: TGTGCCAGCAGCTTAAGGGCAGGGAACACTGAAGCTTTCTTT. It specifies CASSLRAGNTEAFF.

The chain uses TRBV7-3 and TRBJ2-5, with D possibly being TRBD2 (6 bases). The CDR3 is made up of 13 amino acids. CDR1 and CDR2 (germline): SGHTA, FQGTGA. Trimming took off 4 bases at V and 3 bases at J, with 9 bases between the two ends. CDR3 in amino acids: CASSSRREETQYF. Here the CDR3 DNA reads TGTGCCAGCAGCTCTAGGAGGGAAGAGACCCAGTACTTC.

The genes are TRBV6-5 and TRBJ2-3; D remains ambiguous. The CDR3 has 15 residues. Germline V gives CDR1 MNHEY, CDR2 SVGAGI. Between the trimmed V and J ends, which lost 0 bases and 5 bases, there was a span of 12 bases. This chain's CDR3 is CASSYSRQVGDTQYF. The CDR3 bases are TGTGCCAGCAGTTACTCAAGGCAGGTTGGAGATACGCAGTATTTT.

The chain combines TRBV2 with TRBJ1-6, with TRBD1 matching 7 bases. Germline V CDR1 and CDR2: SNHLY, FYNNEI. V lost 10 bases, J lost 7 bases, and 7 bases stayed unmatched. CDR3 length: 13 residues. This chain's CDR3 is CATTGTANSPLHF. DNA of the CDR3: TGTGCCACCACCGGGACAGCCAATTCACCCCTCCACTTT. Using reference TRBV2 and TRBJ1-6 for the parts outside the CDR3, the full variable domain is EPEVTQTPSHQVTQMGQEVILRCVPISNHLYFYWYRQILGQKVEFLVSFYNNEISEKSEIFDDQFSVERPDGSNFTLKIRSTKLEDSAMYFCATTGTANSPLHFGNGTRLTVT.

This clone was seen a few times. This chain uses TRBV2 with TRBJ2-3; 12 positions agree with TRBD2. The germline V gene has CDR1 SNHLY and CDR2 FYNNEI. The V and J ends lost 0 bases and 9 bases, in that order; junction bases with no gene match: 13. CDR3 size: 18 residues. The CDR3 region has the DNA TGTGCCAGCAGTGAAGCACTCCTTAGACTAGCGGGAGTGGGCACGCAGTATTTT. Its protein product is CASSEALLRLAGVGTQYF. Full variable domain (outside the CDR3, taken from reference TRBV2 and TRBJ2-3): EPEVTQTPSHQVTQMGQEVILRCVPISNHLYFYWYRQILGQKVEFLVSFYNNEISEKSEIFDDQFSVERPDGSNFTLKIRSTKLEDSAMYFCASSEALLRLAGVGTQYFGPGTRLTVL.

The chain couples TRBV28 to TRBJ1-2; 8 positions match TRBD1. Trimming at V came to 6 bases and at J to 3 bases, leaving 6 bases not matched to a gene. The CDR3 totals 14 residues. In germline, CDR1 is MDHEN, CDR2 SYDVKM. CDR3 nucleotides: TGTGCCAGCAGCCCGACAGGGGAATACTATGGCTACACCTTC. Its translation is CASSPTGEYYGYTF.

V is TRBV11-2 and J is TRBJ2-3, with 9 bases aligning to TRBD1. Germline V gene data show CDR1 as SGHAT and CDR2 as FQNNGV. Trimming cost V 6 bases and J 0 bases; bases outside gene matches: 7. The CDR3 spans 16 residues. CDR3 sequence reads: CASRKQGALSTDTQYF. The CDR3 nucleotides are TGTGCCAGCAGAAAACAGGGGGCTCTCAGCACAGATACGCAGTATTTT.

J is TRBJ1-4 and V is TRBV30; D perhaps matches TRBD1 (5 bases). Trimming shortened V by 4 bases and J by 5 bases, and 20 bases separated the two germline ends. The CDR3 has 16 amino acids. Germline loops: CDR1 GTSNPN, CDR2 SVGIG (reference sequence). CDR3 nucleotide sequence: TGTGCCTGGAATCCTACGGGGGGAAGGAGGAATGAAAAACTGTTTTTT. Amino acid sequence: CAWNPTGGRRNEKLFF.

The gene calls are TRBV5-6 and TRBJ1-1; unclear D gene. This CDR3 spans 14 amino acids. The V end lost 4 bases, the J end lost 0 bases, and 10 bases lay between the germline ends. CDR1 and CDR2 from the germline V gene are SGHDT and YYEEEE. CDR3 residues: CASSLRVLNTEAFF. The CDR3 coding sequence is TGTGCCAGCAGCCTCCGTGTTTTGAACACTGAAGCTTTCTTT.

J is TRBJ2-3 and V is TRBV7-6; 10 nucleotides agree with TRBD2. There are 13 residues in the CDR3. Germline assignment: CDR1 SGHVS and CDR2 FNYEAQ. V lost 3 bases to trimming and J lost 7 bases; unmatched junction nucleotides: 1. The CDR3 DNA sequence: TGTGCCAGCAGCTTGACTAGCGGGTATACGCAGTATTTT. Translating it yields CASSLTSGYTQYF.